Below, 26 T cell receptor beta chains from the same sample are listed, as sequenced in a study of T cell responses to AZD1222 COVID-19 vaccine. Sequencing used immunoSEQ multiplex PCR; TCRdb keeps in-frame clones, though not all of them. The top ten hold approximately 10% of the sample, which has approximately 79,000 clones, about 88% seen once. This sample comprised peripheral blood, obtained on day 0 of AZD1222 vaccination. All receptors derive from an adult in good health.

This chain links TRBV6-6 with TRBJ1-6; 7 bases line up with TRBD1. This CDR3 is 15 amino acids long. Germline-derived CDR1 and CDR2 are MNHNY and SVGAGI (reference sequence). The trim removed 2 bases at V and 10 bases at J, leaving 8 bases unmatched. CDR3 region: CASSYRTGHNSPLHF. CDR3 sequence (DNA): TGTGCCAGCAGTTACCGGACAGGTCACAACTCACCCCTCCACTTT.

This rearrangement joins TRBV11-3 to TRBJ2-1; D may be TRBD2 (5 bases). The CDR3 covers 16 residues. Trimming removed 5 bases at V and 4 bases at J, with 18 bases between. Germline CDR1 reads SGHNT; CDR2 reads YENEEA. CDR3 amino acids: CASSAGVGVGYNEQFF. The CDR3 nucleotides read TGTGCCAGCAGCGCTGGCGTCGGGGTGGGTTACAATGAGCAGTTCTTC.

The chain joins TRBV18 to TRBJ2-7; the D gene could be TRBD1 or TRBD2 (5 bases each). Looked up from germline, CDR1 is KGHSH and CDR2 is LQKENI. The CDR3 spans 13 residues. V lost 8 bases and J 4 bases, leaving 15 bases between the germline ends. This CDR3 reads CASAPGPEYEQYF. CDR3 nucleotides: TGTGCCAGCGCGCCGGGGCCGGAGTACGAGCAGTACTTC.

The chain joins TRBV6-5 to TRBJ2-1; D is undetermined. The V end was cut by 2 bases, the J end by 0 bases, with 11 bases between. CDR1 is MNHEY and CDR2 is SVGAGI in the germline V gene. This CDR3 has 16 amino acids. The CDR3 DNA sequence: TGTGCCAGCAGTTACCTGGGCCGAACCTCCTACAATGAGCAGTTCTTC. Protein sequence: CASSYLGRTSYNEQFF.

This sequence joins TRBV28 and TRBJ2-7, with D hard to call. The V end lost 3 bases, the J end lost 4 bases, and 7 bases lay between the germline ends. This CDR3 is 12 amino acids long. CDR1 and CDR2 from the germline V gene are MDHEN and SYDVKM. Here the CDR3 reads CASSFPSYEQYF. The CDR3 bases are TGTGCCAGCAGTTTTCCCTCGTACGAGCAGTACTTC.

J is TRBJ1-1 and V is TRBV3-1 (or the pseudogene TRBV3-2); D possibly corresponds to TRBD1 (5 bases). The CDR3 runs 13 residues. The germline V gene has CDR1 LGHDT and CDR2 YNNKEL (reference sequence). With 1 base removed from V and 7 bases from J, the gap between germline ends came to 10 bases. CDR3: CASSQGGALEAFF. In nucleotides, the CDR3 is TGTGCCAGCAGCCAAGGTGGGGCCCTTGAAGCTTTCTTT.

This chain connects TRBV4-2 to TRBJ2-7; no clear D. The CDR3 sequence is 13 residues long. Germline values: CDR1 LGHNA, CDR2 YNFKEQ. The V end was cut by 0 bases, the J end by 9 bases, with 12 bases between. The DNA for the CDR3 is TGTGCCAGCAGCCAAGAGCCGTCCCTCGGGCAGTACTTC. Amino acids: CASSQEPSLGQYF.

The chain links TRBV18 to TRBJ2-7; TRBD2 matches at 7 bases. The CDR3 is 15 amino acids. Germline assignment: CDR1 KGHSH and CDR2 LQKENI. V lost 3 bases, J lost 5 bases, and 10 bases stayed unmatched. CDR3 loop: CASSPALAGADEQYF. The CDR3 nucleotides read TGTGCCAGCTCACCGGCTTTGGCGGGAGCCGACGAGCAGTACTTC.

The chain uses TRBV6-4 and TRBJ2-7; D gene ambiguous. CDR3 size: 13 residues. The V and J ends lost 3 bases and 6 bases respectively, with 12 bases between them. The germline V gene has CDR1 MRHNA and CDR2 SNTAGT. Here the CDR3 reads CASSEERGSEQYF. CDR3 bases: TGTGCCAGCAGTGAGGAAAGAGGAAGCGAGCAGTACTTC.

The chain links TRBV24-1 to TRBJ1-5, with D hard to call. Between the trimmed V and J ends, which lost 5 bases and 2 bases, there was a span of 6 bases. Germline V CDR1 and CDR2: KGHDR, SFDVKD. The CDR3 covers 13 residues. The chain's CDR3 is CATSASGNQPQHF. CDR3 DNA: TGTGCCACCAGTGCCTCCGGCAATCAGCCCCAGCATTTT.

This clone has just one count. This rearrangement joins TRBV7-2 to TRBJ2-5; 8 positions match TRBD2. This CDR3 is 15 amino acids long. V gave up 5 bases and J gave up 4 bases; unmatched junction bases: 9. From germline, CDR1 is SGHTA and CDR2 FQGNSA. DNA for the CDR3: TGTGCCAGCAGCGAAAGCGGGGGCCCGTCAGAGACCCAGTACTTC. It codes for CASSESGGPSETQYF.

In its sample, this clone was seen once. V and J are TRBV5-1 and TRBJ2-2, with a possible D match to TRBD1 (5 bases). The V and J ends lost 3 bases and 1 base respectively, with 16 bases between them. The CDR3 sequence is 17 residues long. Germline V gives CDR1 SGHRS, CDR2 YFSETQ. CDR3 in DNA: TGCGCCAGCAGCTATATGGTCCCTCAGGGGAACACCGGGGAGCTGTTTTTT. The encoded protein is CASSYMVPQGNTGELFF. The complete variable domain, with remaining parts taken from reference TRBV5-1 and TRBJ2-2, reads KAGVTQTPRYLIKTRGQQVTLSCSPISGHRSVSWYQQTPGQGLQFLFEYFSETQRNKGNFPGRFSGRQFSNSRSEMNVSTLELGDSALYLCASSYMVPQGNTGELFFGEGSRLTVL.

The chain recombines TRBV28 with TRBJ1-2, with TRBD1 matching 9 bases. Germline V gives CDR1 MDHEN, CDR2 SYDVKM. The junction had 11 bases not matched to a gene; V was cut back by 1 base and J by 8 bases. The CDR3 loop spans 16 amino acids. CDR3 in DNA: TGTGCCAGCAGTTTATTCGGGACAGGGCCCCGTATGGGCTACACCTTC. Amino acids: CASSLFGTGPRMGYTF.

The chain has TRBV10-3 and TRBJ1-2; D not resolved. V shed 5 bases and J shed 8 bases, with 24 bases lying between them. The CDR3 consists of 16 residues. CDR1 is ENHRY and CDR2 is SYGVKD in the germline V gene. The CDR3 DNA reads TGTGCCATCAGTCCAGATCTCGGCTCAGGTCAGGAGGGCTACACCTTC. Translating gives CAISPDLGSGQEGYTF.

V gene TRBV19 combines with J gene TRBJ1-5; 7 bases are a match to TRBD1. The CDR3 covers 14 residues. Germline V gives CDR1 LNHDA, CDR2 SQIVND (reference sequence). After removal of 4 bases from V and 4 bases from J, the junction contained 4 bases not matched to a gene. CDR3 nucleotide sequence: TGTGCCAGTAGTACGGGACAGCCAAATCAGCCCCAGCATTTT. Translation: CASSTGQPNQPQHF. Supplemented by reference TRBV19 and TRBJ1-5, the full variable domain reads DGGITQSPKYLFRKEGQNVTLSCEQNLNHDAMYWYRQDPGQGLRLIYYSQIVNDFQKGDIAEGYSVSREKKESFPLTVTSAQKNPTAFYLCASSTGQPNQPQHFGDGTRLSIL.

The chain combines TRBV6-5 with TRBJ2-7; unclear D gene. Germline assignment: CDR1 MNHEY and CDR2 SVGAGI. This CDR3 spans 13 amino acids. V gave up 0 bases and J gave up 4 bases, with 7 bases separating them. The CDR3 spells CASSYSLWYEQYV. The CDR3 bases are TGTGCCAGCAGTTACTCGCTTTGGTACGAGCAGTACGTC.

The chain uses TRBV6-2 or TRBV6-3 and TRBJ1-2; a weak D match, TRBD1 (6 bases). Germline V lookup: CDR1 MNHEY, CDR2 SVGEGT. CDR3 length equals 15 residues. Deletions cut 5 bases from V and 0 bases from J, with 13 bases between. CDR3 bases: TGTGCCAGCAGTCCCCCCGGGACACCTAACTATGGCTACACCTTC. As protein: CASSPPGTPNYGYTF.

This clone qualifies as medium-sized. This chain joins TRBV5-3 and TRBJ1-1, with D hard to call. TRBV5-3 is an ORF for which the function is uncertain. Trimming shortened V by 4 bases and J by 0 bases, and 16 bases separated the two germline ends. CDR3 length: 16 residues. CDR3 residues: CARSPNGRPMNTEAFF. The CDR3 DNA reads TGTGCCAGAAGCCCCAATGGCAGGCCGATGAACACTGAAGCTTTCTTT.

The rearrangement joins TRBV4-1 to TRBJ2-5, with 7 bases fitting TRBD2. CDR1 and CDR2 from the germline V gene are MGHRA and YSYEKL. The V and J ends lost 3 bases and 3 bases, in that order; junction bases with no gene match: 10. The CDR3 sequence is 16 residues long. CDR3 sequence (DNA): TGCGCCAGCAGCCAGTATATAGAGGGACTAAAAGAGACCCAGTACTTC. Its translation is CASSQYIEGLKETQYF.

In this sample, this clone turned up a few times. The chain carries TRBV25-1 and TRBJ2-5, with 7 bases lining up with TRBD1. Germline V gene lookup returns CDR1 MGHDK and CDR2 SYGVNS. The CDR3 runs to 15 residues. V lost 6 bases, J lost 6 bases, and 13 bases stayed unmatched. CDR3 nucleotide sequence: TGTGCCAGCAGAAGAGGGGGCGGTGAGATGAAGACCCAGTACTTC. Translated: CASRRGGGEMKTQYF.

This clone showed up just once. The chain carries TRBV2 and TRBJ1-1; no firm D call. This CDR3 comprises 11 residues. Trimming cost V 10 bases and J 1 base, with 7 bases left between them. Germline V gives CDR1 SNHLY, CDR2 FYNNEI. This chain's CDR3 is CATEGNTEAFF. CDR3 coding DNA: TGTGCCACCGAGGGGAACACTGAAGCTTTCTTT.

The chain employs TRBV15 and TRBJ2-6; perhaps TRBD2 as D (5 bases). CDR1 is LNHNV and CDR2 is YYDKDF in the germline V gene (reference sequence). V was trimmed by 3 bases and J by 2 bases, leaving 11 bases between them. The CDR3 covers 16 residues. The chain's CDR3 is CATSRDSHTGANVLTF. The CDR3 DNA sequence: TGTGCCACCAGCAGGGACTCGCACACTGGGGCCAACGTCCTGACTTTC.

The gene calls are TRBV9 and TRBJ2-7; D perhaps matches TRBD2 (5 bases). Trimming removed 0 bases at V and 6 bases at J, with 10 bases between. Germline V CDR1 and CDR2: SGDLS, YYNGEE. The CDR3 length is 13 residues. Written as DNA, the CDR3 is TGTGCCAGCAGCGTAGCTACCAGCGGCGAGCAGTACTTC. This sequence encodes CASSVATSGEQYF.

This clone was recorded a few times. For the CDR3, the DNA is TGTGCCAGCAGCACCGACAGGCCTAGCTCCTATAATTCACCCCTCCACTTT. Translation: CASSTDRPSSYNSPLHF. This chain joins TRBV7-9 and TRBJ1-6; a weak D match, TRBD1 (6 bases). V gave up 5 bases and J gave up 0 bases, with 14 bases separating them. The CDR3 loop spans 17 amino acids. Germline V gene lookup returns CDR1 SEHNR and CDR2 FQNEAQ (reference sequence).

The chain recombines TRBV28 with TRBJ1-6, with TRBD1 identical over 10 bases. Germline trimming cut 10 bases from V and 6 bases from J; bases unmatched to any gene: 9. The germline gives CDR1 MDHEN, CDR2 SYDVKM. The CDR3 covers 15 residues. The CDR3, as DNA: TGTGCCACCTGGACAGGGGGTGGCATTAATTCACCCCTCCACTTT. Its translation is CATWTGGGINSPLHF.

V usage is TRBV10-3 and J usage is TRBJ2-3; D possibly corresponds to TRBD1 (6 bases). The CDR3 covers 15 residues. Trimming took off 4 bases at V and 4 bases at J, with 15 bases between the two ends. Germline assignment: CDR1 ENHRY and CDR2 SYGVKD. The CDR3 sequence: CAISADVGAPDTQYF. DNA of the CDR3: TGTGCCATCAGTGCGGACGTGGGGGCCCCAGATACGCAGTATTTT.